This TCR beta chain is from a study of cytomegalovirus exposure and HLA in healthy donors. Use of 60 Vbeta and 13 Jbeta primers characterized the PCR. Original handling: Per a later analysis, the number of unique TCR beta chains was about 78 million, of which about 11 million were shared. Clones were read by immunoSEQ multiplex PCR, and TCRdb kept only the in-frame ones, dropping some. That table gives V, J and clone size, and the DNA gave D and trimming. The data contain some 150,000 clones, about two thirds of them seen just once; the ten biggest clones take up 2% to 3%. Comments on this clone: Antigen unknown.

Study-level findings and limits: Later analysis placed DRB1 highest and HLA-C lowest in TCR association rates, which differed by HLA locus. Later work showed greater clonal expansion in HLA-associated TCR beta chains than in equally common others. Serostatus for CMV was the only available immune exposure information.

This clonotype was sampled from a woman in her forties in good health and CMV-seronegative. The material sequenced was PBMCs.

The CDR3 is CASSSLGELAGNTIYF. Written as DNA, the CDR3 is TGTGCCAGCAGTTCCCTAGGGGAATTGGCTGGAAACACCATATATTTT. The V call is TRBV6-5, the J call TRBJ1-3; D is perhaps TRBD1 (5 bases). In germline, CDR1 is MNHEY, CDR2 SVGAGI. This CDR3 has 16 residues. V dropped 4 bases and J dropped 2 bases, with 15 bases sitting between them.